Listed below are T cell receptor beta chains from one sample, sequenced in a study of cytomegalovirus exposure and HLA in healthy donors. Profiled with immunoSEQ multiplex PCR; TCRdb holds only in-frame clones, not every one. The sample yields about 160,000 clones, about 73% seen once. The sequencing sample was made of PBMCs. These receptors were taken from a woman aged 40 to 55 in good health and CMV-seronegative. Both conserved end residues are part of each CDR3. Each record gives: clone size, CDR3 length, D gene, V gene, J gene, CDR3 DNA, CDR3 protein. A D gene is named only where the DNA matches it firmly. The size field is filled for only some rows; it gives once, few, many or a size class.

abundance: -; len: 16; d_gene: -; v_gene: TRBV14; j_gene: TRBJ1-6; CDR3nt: TGTGCCAGCAGCCAACGAAAGGGGGATCCTAATTCACCCCTCCACTTT; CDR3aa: CASSQRKGDPNSPLHF
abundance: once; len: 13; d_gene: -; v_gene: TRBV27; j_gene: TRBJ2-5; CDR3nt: TGTGCCAGCAGTTTATCGGACATTGAGACCCAGTACTTC; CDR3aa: CASSLSDIETQYF
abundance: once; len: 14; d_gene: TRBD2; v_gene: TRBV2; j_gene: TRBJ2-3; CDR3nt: TGTGCCAGCAGTGGGGGGACTAGCCTAGATACGCAGTATTTT; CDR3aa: CASSGGTSLDTQYF
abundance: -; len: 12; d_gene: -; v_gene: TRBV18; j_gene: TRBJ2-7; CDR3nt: TGTGCCAGCTCACGTGAATCGGACGAGCAGTACTTC; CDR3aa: CASSRESDEQYF
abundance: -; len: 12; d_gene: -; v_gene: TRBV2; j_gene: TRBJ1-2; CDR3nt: TGTGCCAGCAGTGTTGGAGCGGGAGGCTACACCTTC; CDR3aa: CASSVGAGGYTF
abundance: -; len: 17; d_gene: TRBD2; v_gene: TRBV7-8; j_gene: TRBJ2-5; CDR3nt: TGTGCCAGCAGCTTAGGGCAACTAGCGGGGTTTATGGAGACCCAGTACTTC; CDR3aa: CASSLGQLAGFMETQYF
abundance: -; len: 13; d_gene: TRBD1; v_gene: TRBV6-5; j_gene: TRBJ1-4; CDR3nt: TGTGCCAGCAGTGGACAGGGCGTCGGAAAACTGTTTTTT; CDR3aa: CASSGQGVGKLFF
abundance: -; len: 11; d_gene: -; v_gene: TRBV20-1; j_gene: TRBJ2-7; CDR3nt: TGCAGTGCTAGCCAACTCCACGAGCAGTACTTC; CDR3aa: CSASQLHEQYF
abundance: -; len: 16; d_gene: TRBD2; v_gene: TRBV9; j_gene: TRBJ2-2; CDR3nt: TGTGCCAGCAGCGCCGGACTAGCGGGGGCCACCGGGGAGCTGTTTTTT; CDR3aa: CASSAGLAGATGELFF
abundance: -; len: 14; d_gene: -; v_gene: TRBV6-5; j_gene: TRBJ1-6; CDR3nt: TGTGCCAGCAGTTCCAGTAAAAATAATTCACCCCTCCACTTT; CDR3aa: CASSSSKNNSPLHF
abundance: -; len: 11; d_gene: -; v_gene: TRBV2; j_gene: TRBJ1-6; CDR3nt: TGTGCCAGCAGTCCCTCCGGGCCCCTCCACTTT; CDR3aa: CASSPSGPLHF
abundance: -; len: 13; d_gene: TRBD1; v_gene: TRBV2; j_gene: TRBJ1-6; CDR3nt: TGTGCCAGCGAGGGACAGGGACGTTCACCCCTCCACTTT; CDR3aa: CASEGQGRSPLHF
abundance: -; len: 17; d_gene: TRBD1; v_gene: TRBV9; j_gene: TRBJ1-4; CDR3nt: TGTGCCAGCAGCGTAGCCGTTGGGGGACAGGGAGGGGAAAAACTGTTTTTT; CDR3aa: CASSVAVGGQGGEKLFF
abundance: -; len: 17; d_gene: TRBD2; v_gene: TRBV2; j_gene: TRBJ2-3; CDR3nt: TGTGCCAGCAGTGACAACCTCCGCGGGGGGAGCACAGATACGCAGTATTTT; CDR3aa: CASSDNLRGGSTDTQYF
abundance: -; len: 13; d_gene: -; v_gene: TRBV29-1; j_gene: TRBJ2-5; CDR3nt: TGCAGCGTATCTTCAGGGGTCCAAGAGACCCAGTACTTC; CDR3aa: CSVSSGVQETQYF
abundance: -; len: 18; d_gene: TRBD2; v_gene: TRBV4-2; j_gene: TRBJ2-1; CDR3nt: TGTGCCAGCAGCCAAGATTTGGGGGACTACAGCTCCTACAATGAGCAGTTCTTC; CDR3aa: CASSQDLGDYSSYNEQFF
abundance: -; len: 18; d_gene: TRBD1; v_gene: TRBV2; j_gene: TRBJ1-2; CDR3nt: TGTGCCAGCAGTGAATCTGAAGGGTGGGGACAGGGTTACGCTGGCTACACCTTC; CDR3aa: CASSESEGWGQGYAGYTF
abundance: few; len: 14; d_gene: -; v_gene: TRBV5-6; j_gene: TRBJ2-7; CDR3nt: TGTGCCAGCAGCTTGGCCAGGGCTCCCTACGAGCAGTACTTC; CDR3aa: CASSLARAPYEQYF
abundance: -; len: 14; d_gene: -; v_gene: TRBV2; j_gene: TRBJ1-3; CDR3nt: TGTGCCAGCAGCGTGGCCGGGGCTGGAAACACCATATATTTT; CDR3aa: CASSVAGAGNTIYF
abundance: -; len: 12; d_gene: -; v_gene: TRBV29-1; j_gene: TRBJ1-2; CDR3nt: TGCAGCGTTGGCCAGTTTAACTATGGCTACACCTTC; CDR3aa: CSVGQFNYGYTF
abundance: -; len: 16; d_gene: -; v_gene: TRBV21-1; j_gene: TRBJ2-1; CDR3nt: TGTGCCAGCAGCCCTCGGGTTTGGACAGCCTACAATGAGCAGTTCTTC; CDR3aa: CASSPRVWTAYNEQFF
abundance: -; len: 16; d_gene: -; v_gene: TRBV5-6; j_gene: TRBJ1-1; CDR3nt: TGTGCCAGCAGCACCGGGACGGGGGGAATGAACACTGAAGCTTTCTTT; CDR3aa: CASSTGTGGMNTEAFF
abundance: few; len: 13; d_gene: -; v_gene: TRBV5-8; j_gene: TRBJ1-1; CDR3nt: TGTGCCAGCAGCTTCCAGGTAAACACTGAAGCTTTCTTT; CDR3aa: CASSFQVNTEAFF
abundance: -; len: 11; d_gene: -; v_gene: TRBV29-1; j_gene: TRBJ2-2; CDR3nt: TGCAGCGGGCAGAGGGGGTGGGAGCTGTTTTTT; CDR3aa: CSGQRGWELFF
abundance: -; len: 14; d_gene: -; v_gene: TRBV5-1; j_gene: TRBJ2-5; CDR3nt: TGCGCCAGCAGCCGGAGAGACCCCCAAGAGACCCAGTACTTC; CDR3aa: CASSRRDPQETQYF
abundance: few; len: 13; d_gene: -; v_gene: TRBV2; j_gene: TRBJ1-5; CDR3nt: TGTGCCAGCAGTGAAGCGCGTGTTCAGCCCCAGCATTTT; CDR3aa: CASSEARVQPQHF
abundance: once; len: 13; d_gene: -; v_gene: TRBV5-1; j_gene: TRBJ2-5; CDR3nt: TGCGCCAGCAGCTTGATGGGGGGAGAGACCCAGTACTTC; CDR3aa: CASSLMGGETQYF
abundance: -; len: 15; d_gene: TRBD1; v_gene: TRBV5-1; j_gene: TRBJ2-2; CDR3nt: TGCGCCAGCAAATATCAGGGGGCAGGAACCGGGGAGCTGTTTTTT; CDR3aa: CASKYQGAGTGELFF
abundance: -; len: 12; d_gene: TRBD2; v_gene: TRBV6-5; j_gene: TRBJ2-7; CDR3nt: TGTGCCAGCAGTCTTCGGGAGGGCGAGCAGTACTTC; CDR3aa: CASSLREGEQYF
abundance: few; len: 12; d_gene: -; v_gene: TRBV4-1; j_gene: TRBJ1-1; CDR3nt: TGCGCCAGCAGCCAGGGAGCCACTGAAGCTTTCTTT; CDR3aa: CASSQGATEAFF
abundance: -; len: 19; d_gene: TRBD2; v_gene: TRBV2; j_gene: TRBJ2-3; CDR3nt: TGTGCCAGCAGCTTAATGGTAGCGGGGGGGATACTTAGCACAGATACGCAGTATTTT; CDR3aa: CASSLMVAGGILSTDTQYF
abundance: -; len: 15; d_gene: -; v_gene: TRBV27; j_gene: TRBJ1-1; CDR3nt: TGTGCCAGCACCCGCGGGGGGGAGTTAGACACTGAAGCTTTCTTT; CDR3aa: CASTRGGELDTEAFF
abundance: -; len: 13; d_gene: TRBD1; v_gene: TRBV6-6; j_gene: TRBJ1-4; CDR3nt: TGTGCCAGCAGTACAGGGGGCGGTGAAAAACTGTTTTTT; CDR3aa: CASSTGGGEKLFF
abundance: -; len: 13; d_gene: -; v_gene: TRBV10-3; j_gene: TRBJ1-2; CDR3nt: TGTGCCATCCGGGGAGCCAGCCTGCTCGGCTACACCTTC; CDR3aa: CAIRGASLLGYTF
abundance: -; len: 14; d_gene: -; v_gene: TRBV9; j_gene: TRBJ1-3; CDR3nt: TGTGCCAGCAGCGTACAGGGCTCTGGAAACACCATATATTTT; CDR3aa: CASSVQGSGNTIYF
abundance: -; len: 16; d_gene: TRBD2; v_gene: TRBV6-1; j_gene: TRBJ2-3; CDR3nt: TGTGCCAGCAGTGAAGCGCTAGCGGGGGGGCCAGATACGCAGTATTTT; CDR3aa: CASSEALAGGPDTQYF
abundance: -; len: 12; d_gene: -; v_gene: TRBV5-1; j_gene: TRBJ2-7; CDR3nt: TGCGCCAGCAGCTTGGAGTCCTACGAGCAGTACTTC; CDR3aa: CASSLESYEQYF
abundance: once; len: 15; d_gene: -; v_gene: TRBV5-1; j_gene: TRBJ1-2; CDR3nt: TGCGCCAGCAGCTTGGTCGTAGGGGGTGGTTATGGCTACACCTTC; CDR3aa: CASSLVVGGGYGYTF